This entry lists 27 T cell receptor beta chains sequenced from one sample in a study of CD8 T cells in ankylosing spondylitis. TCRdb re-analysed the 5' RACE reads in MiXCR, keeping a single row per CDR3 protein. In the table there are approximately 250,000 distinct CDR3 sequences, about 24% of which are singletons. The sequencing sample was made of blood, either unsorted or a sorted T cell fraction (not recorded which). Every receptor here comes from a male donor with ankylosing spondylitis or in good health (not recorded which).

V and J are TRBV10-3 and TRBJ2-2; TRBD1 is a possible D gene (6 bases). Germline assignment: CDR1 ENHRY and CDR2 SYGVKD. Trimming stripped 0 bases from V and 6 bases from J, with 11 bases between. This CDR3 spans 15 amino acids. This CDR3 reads CAISESIQGSGELFF. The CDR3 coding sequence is TGTGCCATCAGTGAGTCGATTCAGGGGTCCGGGGAGCTGTTTTTT.

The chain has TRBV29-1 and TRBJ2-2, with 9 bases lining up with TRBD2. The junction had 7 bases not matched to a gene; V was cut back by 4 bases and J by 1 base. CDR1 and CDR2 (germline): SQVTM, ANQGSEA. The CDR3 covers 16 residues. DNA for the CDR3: TGCAGCGTTGTGGTAGCGGGGGTTGTGAACACCGGGGAGCTGTTTTTT. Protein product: CSVVVAGVVNTGELFF.

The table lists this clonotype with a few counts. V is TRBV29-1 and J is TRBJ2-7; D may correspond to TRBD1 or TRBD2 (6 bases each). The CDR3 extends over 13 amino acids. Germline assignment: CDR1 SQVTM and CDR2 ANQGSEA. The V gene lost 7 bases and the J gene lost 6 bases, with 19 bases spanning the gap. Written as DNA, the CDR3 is TGCAGCGCTGGGGGGCTGGGACTTACCGAGCAGTACTTC. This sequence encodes CSAGGLGLTEQYF.

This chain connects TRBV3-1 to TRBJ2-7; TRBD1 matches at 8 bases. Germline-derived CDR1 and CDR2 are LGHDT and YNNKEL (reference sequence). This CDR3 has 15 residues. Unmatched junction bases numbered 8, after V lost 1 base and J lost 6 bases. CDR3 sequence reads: CASSQAGRGPGEQYF. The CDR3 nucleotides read TGTGCCAGCAGCCAAGCCGGCAGGGGGCCTGGCGAGCAGTACTTC.

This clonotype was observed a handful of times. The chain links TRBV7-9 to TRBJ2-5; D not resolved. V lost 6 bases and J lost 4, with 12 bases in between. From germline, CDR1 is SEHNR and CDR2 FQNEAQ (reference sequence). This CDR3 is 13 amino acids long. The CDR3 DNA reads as TGTGCCAGCAGGAACTCTCCCGGAGAGACCCAGTACTTC. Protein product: CASRNSPGETQYF.

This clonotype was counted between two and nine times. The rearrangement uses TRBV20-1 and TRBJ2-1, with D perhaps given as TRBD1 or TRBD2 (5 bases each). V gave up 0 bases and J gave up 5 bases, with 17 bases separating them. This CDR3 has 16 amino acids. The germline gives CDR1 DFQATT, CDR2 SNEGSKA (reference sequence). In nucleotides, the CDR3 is TGCAGTGCTAGAGATCGGGACCCGCACGCCCACAATGAGCAGTTCTTC. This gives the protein CSARDRDPHAHNEQFF.

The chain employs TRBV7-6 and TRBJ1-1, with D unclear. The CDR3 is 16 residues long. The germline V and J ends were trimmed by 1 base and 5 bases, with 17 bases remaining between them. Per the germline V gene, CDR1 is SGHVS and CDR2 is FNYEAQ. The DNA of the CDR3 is TGTGCCAGCAGCTTAGAGCCCAGCAGGTCTGGGACTGAAGCTTTCTTT. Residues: CASSLEPSRSGTEAFF.

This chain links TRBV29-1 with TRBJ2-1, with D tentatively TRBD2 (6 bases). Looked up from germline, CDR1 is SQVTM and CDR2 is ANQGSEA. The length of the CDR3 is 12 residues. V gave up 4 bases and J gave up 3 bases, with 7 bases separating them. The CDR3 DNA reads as TGCAGCGTTGCGGGGGACTACAATGAGCAGTTCTTC. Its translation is CSVAGDYNEQFF.

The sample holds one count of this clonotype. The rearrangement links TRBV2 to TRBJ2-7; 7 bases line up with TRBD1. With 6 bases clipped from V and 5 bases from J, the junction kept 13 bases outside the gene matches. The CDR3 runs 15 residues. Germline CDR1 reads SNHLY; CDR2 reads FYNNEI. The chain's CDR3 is CASSDPTGFVNEQYF. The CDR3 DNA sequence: TGTGCCAGCAGCGACCCGACAGGGTTTGTTAACGAGCAGTACTTC.

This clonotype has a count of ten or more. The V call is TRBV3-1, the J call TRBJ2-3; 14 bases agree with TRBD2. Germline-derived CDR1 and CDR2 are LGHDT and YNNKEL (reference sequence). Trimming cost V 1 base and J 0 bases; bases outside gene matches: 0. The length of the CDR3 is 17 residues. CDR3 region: CASSQGTSGRSTDTQYF. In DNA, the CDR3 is TGTGCCAGCAGCCAAGGGACTAGCGGGAGGAGCACAGATACGCAGTATTTT.

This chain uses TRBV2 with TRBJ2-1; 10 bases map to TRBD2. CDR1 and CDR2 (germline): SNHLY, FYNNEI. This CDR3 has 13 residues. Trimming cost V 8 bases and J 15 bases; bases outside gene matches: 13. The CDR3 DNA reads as TGTGCCAGCTCCCCTAGCGGGGGCCGCCGATGGTTCTTC. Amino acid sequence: CASSPSGGRRWFF. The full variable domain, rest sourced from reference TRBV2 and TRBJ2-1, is EPEVTQTPSHQVTQMGQEVILRCVPISNHLYFYWYRQILGQKVEFLVSFYNNEISEKSEIFDDQFSVERPDGSNFTLKIRSTKLEDSAMYFCASSPSGGRRWFFGPGTRLTVL.

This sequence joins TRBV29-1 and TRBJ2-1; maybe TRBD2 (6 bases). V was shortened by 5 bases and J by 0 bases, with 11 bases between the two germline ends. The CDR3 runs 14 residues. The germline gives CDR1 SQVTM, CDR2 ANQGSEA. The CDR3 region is CSVRSGLSYNEQFF. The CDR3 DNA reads TGCAGCGTTCGATCGGGACTCTCCTACAATGAGCAGTTCTTC.

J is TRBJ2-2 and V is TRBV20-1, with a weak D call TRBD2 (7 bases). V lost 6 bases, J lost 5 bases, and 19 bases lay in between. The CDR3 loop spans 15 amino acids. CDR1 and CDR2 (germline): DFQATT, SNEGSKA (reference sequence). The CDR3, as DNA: TGCAGTGCCGATGGGGGGGCCATTGGGACCGGGGAGCTGTTTTTT. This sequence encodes CSADGGAIGTGELFF.

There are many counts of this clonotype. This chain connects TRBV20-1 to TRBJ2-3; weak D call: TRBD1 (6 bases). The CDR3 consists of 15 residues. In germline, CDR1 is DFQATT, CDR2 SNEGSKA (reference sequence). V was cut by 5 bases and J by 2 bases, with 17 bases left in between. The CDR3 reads CSAATGPPTTDTQYF. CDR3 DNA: TGCAGTGCTGCTACAGGGCCCCCTACCACAGATACGCAGTATTTT.

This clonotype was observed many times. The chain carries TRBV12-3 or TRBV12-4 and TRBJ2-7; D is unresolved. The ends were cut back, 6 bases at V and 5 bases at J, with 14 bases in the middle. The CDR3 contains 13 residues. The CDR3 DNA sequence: TGTGCCAGCAGAGCCGGGCCCCGTCACGAGCAGTACTTC. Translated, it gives CASRAGPRHEQYF.

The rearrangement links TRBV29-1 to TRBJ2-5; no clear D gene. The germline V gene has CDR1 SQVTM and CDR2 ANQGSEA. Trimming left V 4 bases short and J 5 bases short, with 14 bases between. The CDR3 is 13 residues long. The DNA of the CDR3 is TGCAGCGTTGTGAGGAACTACGGGGAGACCCAGTACTTC. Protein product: CSVVRNYGETQYF.

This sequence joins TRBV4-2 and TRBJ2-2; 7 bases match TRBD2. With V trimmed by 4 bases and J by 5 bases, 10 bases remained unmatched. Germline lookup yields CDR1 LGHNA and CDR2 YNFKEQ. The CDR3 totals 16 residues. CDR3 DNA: TGTGCCAGCAGCCCGATCGGACTAGGGAGAACCGGGGAGCTGTTTTTT. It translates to CASSPIGLGRTGELFF.

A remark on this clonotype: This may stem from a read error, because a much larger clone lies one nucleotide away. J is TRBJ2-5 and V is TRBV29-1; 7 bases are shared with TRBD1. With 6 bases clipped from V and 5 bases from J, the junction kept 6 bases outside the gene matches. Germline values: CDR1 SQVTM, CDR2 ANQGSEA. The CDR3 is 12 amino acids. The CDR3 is CSVLQGNETQYF. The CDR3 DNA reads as TGCAGCGTCCTACAGGGGAACGAGACCCAGTACTTC.

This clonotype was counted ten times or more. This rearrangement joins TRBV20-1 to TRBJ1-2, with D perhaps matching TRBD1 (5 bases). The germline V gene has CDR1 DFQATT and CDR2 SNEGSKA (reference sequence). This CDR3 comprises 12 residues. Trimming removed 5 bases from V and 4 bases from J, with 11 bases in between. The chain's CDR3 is CSAPADSYGYTF. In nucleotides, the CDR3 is TGCAGTGCTCCCGCCGACAGCTATGGCTACACCTTC.

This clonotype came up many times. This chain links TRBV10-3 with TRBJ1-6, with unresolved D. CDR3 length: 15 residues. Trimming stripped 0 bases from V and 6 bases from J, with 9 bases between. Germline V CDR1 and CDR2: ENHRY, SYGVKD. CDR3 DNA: TGTGCCATCAGTGAGTCGGGGAAGATTAATTCACCCCTCCACTTT. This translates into CAISESGKINSPLHF.

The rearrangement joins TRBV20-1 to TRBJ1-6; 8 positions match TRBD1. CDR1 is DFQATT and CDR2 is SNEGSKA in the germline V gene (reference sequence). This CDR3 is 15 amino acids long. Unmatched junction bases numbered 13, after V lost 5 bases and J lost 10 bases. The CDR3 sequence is CSAPDDDRGWSPLHF. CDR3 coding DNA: TGCAGTGCTCCGGACGATGACAGGGGATGGTCACCCCTCCACTTT.

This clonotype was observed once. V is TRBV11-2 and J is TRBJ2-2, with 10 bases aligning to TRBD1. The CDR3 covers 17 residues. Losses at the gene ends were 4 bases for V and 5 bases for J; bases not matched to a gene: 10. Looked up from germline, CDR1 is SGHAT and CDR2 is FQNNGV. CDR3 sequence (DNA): TGTGCCAGCAGCTCATTATTCGGGACAGGGGTAACCGGGGAGCTGTTTTTT. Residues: CASSSLFGTGVTGELFF.

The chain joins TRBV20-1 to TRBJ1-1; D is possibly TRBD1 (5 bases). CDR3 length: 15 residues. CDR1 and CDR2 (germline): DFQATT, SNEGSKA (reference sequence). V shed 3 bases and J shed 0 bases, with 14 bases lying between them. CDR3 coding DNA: TGCAGTGCTAGGGGGCGGGAAAAAATGAACACTGAAGCTTTCTTT. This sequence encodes CSARGREKMNTEAFF.

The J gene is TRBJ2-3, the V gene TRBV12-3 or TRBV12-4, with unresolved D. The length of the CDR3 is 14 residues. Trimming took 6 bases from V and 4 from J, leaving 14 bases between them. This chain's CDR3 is CASSARIGADTQYF. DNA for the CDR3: TGTGCCAGCAGCGCCCGGATAGGCGCAGATACGCAGTATTTT.

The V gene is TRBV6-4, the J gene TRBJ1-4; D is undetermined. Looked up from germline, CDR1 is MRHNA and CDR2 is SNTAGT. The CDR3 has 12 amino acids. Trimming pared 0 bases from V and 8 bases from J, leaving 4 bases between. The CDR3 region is CASSDSGEKLFF. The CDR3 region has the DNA TGTGCCAGCAGTGACTCAGGCGAAAAACTGTTTTTT.

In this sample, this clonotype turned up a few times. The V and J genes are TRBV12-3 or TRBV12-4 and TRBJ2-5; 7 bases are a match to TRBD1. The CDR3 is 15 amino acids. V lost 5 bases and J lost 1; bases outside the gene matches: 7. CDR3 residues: CASSPGQSVQETQYF. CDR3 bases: TGTGCCAGCAGTCCGGGACAGTCCGTCCAAGAGACCCAGTACTTC.

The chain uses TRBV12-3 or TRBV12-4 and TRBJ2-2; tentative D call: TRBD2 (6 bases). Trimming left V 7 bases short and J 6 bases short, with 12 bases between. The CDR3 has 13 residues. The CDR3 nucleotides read TGTGCCAGCAACCGAGCTAGCGCCGGGGAGCTGTTTTTT. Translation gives CASNRASAGELFF.